What follows are 13 T cell receptor beta chains derived from one specimen sequenced in a study of blood T cell repertoires in COVID-19 (dated by TCRdb to 2018 to 2020). Library method: the immunoSEQ multiplex PCR assay. The clones in this table, taken by TCRdb from immuneACCESS, are in-frame only. Not every clone is retained; where verified, under half of the shortfall comes from an unresolved V gene, and the cause of the rest is unknown. Present in this sample are 99,000 or so clones, roughly 79% of which were seen just once. The top ten clones comprise about 40% of the sample. The sequenced material came from peripheral blood. The receptors stem from an elderly man with acute or convalescent COVID-19.

The rearrangement joins TRBV7-2 to TRBJ2-1, with TRBD1 matching 10 bases. The germline CDR1 and CDR2 sequences are SGHTA and FQGNSA. V trimming: 5 bases; J trimming: 3 bases; junction bases outside the gene matches: 4. There are 15 residues in the CDR3. This CDR3 is CASSADRGLYNEQFF. The CDR3 DNA sequence: TGTGCCAGCAGCGCAGACAGGGGGCTCTACAATGAGCAGTTCTTC.

There are a few counts of this clone. The rearrangement joins TRBV5-5 to TRBJ2-7; 10 bases are a match to TRBD1. Germline-derived CDR1 and CDR2 are SGHKS and YYEKEE (reference sequence). The CDR3 is made up of 14 amino acids. The V segment lost 0 bases and the J segment 4 bases; nucleotides outside the gene matches: 1. CDR3 coding DNA: TGTGCCAGCAGCTTGGGGGGACAGGGGTACGAGCAGTACTTC. It yields the protein CASSLGGQGYEQYF.

The chain links TRBV7-3 to TRBJ1-1; D is unresolved. Looked up from germline, CDR1 is SGHTA and CDR2 is FQGTGA. The CDR3 consists of 13 residues. Trimming left V 1 base short and J 5 bases short, with 8 bases between. The chain's CDR3 is CASSLNELTEAFF. As DNA, the CDR3 is TGTGCCAGCAGCTTAAATGAGTTGACTGAAGCTTTCTTT.

The V gene is TRBV19, the J gene TRBJ2-4; D is unresolved. The germline V gene encodes CDR1 LNHDA and CDR2 SQIVND (reference sequence). Trimming left V 4 bases short and J 1 base short, with 17 bases between. This CDR3 is built from 17 residues. This CDR3 is CASSSPGQVRAKNIQYF. In nucleotides, the CDR3 is TGTGCCAGTAGTAGCCCCGGTCAGGTCCGGGCCAAAAACATTCAGTACTTC.

This clone was detected a few times. This CDR3 is CASSLEQGPGYTF. Here the CDR3 DNA reads TGTGCCAGCAGCTTAGAACAGGGACCTGGCTACACCTTC. The genes are TRBV7-9 and TRBJ1-2, with D possibly TRBD1 on 6 matching bases. This CDR3 has 13 residues. Germline V CDR1 and CDR2: SEHNR, FQNEAQ (reference sequence). Trimming stripped 1 base from V and 7 bases from J, with 10 bases between.

The chain recombines TRBV7-6 with TRBJ2-7; a possible D gene is TRBD1 (5 bases). The CDR3 covers 15 residues. V was trimmed by 5 bases and J by 0 bases, leaving 14 bases between them. Germline CDR1 is SGHVS and CDR2 is FNYEAQ. The CDR3 region is CASSQGAWGSYEQYF. In nucleotides, the CDR3 is TGTGCCAGCAGCCAAGGGGCGTGGGGCTCCTACGAGCAGTACTTC.

The chain joins TRBV9 to TRBJ2-4, with 7 bases matching TRBD2. After removal of 0 bases from V and 11 bases from J, the junction contained 5 bases not matched to a gene. There are 13 residues in the CDR3. Germline V CDR1 and CDR2: SGDLS, YYNGEE. CDR3 sequence reads: CASSVAPSGVQYF. As DNA, the CDR3 is TGTGCCAGCAGCGTAGCTCCCAGCGGGGTTCAGTACTTC.

The rearrangement joins TRBV7-3 to TRBJ2-4, with 11 positions matching TRBD2. This CDR3 contains 16 residues. Germline CDR1 is SGHTA and CDR2 is FQGTGA. J gave up 3 bases and V 5 bases, and 6 bases lay outside the gene matches. The chain's CDR3 is CASSVGLAEGKNIQYF. CDR3 coding DNA: TGTGCCAGCAGCGTGGGACTAGCGGAAGGCAAAAACATTCAGTACTTC.

The chain joins TRBV6-5 to TRBJ1-2; 7 bases match TRBD1. The CDR3 runs 14 residues. With V trimmed by 5 bases and J by 6 bases, 9 bases remained unmatched. Germline CDR1 is MNHEY and CDR2 is SVGAGI. The CDR3 here is CASSPRDSINGYTF. The CDR3 DNA is TGTGCCAGCAGTCCGCGGGACAGTATAAATGGCTACACCTTC.

This rearrangement joins TRBV9 to TRBJ2-1, with D perhaps matching TRBD1 (6 bases). V lost 3 bases and J lost 2, with 15 bases in between. The length of the CDR3 is 16 residues. Germline V gene data show CDR1 as SGDLS and CDR2 as YYNGEE. The CDR3 bases are TGTGCCAGCAGCGCCCGGACAGTCGGCACCTACAATGAGCAGTTCTTC. Translating gives CASSARTVGTYNEQFF.

The chain is built from TRBV5-1 and TRBJ1-3; D is undetermined. The germline V and J ends were trimmed by 4 bases and 0 bases, with 11 bases remaining between them. This CDR3 has 15 amino acids. CDR1 is SGHRS and CDR2 is YFSETQ in the germline V gene. CDR3 sequence (DNA): TGCGCCAGCAGCCAGACACCGAACTCTGGAAACACCATATATTTT. Protein product: CASSQTPNSGNTIYF.

The J gene is TRBJ2-1, the V gene TRBV27; possibly TRBD2 for D (7 bases). Germline lookup yields CDR1 MNHEY and CDR2 SMNVEV (reference sequence). V lost 3 bases and J 0 bases, leaving 15 bases between the germline ends. The CDR3 runs to 17 residues. CDR3 bases: TGTGCCAGCAGTTTTGGGAGGGGGGGAGCCTCCTACAATGAGCAGTTCTTC. This gives the protein CASSFGRGGASYNEQFF.

This clone was counted only a few times. The V gene is TRBV7-9, the J gene TRBJ1-2; a possible D gene is TRBD1 (5 bases). The germline gives CDR1 SEHNR, CDR2 FQNEAQ (reference sequence). The V gene lost 1 base and the J gene lost 8 bases, with 14 bases spanning the gap. CDR3 length equals 14 residues. The CDR3 region has the DNA TGTGCCAGCAGCTTAGTGGGGCCCGGTGCCGGCTACACCTTC. This gives the protein CASSLVGPGAGYTF.